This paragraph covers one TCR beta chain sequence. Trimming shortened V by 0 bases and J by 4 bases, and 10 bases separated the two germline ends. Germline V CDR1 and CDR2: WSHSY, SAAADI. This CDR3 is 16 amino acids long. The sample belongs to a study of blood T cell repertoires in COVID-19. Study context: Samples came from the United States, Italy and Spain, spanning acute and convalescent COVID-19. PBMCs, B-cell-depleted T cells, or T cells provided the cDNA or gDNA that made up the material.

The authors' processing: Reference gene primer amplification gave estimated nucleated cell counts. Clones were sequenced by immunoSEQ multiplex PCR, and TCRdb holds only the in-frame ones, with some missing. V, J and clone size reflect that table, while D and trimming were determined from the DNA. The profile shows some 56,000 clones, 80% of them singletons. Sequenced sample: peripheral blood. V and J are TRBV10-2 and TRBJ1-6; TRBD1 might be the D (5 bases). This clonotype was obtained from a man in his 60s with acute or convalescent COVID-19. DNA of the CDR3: TGCGCCAGCAGTGAGTCCTTAAGGGGTTATAATTCACCCCTCCACTTT. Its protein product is CASSESLRGYNSPLHF.